This is a list of T cell receptor beta chains from one sample in a study of identical twins. TCRdb fed the 5' RACE reads into MiXCR, producing one record per CDR3 protein. The sample consists of approximately 700,000 distinct CDR3 sequences, about 18% of them appearing once. The data were also submitted as part of a second study, on T cells expressing NK-cell markers.

The sample taken for sequencing was PBMCs. The receptors were gathered from a woman aged 18-35 years in good health. Each CDR3 is given with its conserved first and last residue. D genes are given only for firm matches. Only part of the rows carry a size: once, few, many, or a class if the clone is expanded.

v_gene	d_gene	abundance	j_gene	CDR3aa	CDR3nt
TRBV10-3	-	-	TRBJ1-6	CAISVKTGMNSPLHF	TGTGCCATCAGTGTCAAGACGGGAATGAATTCACCCCTCCACTTT
TRBV15	TRBD2	few	TRBJ2-7	CATSRDRSGSYEQYF	TGTGCCACCAGCAGAGATCGTAGCGGGAGTTACGAGCAGTACTTC
TRBV3-1	-	once	TRBJ1-5	CASSAGHDSNQPQHF	TGTGCCAGCAGCGCGGGACACGATAGCAATCAGCCCCAGCATTTT
TRBV20-1	TRBD2	few	TRBJ2-5	CSARERSSGNRLTQYF	TGCAGTGCTAGAGAGAGGTCTAGCGGGAATCGACTGACCCAGTACTTC
TRBV20-1	-	few	TRBJ2-1	CSASVGGSYNEQFF	TGCAGTGCAAGTGTTGGTGGCTCCTACAATGAGCAGTTCTTC
TRBV12-3/TRBV12-4	-	-	TRBJ1-2	CASSPRGGNYGYTF	TGTGCCAGCAGTCCACGGGGGGGGAACTATGGCTACACCTTC
TRBV6-1	TRBD1	few	TRBJ1-4	CASRTGTGGGKLFF	TGTGCCAGCAGAACCGGGACAGGGGGCGGAAAACTGTTTTTT
TRBV3-1	-	-	TRBJ2-7	CASSQDSGQSYEQYF	TGTGCCAGCAGCCAAGATTCGGGACAAAGTTACGAGCAGTACTTC
TRBV5-1	TRBD2	many	TRBJ2-3	CASSLGTSGGTDTQYF	TGCGCCAGCAGCCTGGGGACTAGCGGGGGCACAGATACGCAGTATTTT
TRBV12-3/TRBV12-4	TRBD1	few	TRBJ1-5	CASSLQGTQHF	TGTGCCAGCAGCCTACAGGGGACCCAGCATTTT
TRBV29-1	-	-	TRBJ1-2	CSVRVTGLSGYTF	TGCAGCGTTCGTGTGACAGGACTCTCTGGCTACACCTTC
TRBV10-3	TRBD2	-	TRBJ2-7	CAISDVAGAYEQYF	TGTGCCATCAGTGACGTAGCGGGGGCCTACGAGCAGTACTTC
TRBV12-3/TRBV12-4	-	few	TRBJ2-3	CASSGPAGHTDTQYF	TGTGCCAGCAGTGGCCCAGCGGGTCACACAGATACGCAGTATTTT
TRBV20-1	-	-	TRBJ2-7	CSATQGIYEQYF	TGCAGTGCTACACAGGGAATCTACGAGCAGTACTTC
TRBV6-2/TRBV6-3	-	-	TRBJ2-1	CASSYSTGTPTESGLF	TGTGCCAGCAGTTACTCGACGGGGACTCCCACGGAGTCTGGGCTCTTC
TRBV3-1	-	few	TRBJ2-1	CASSQGVRDEQFF	TGTGCCAGCAGCCAAGGAGTGAGGGATGAGCAGTTCTTC
TRBV12-3/TRBV12-4	TRBD1	many	TRBJ1-5	CASRKTGGAAQPQHF	TGTGCCAGCAGGAAGACAGGGGGCGCTGCCCAGCCCCAGCATTTT
TRBV20-1	TRBD1	few	TRBJ2-7	CSAPEQGAFYEQYF	TGCAGTGCCCCCGAACAGGGGGCGTTTTACGAGCAGTACTTC
TRBV7-9	-	few	TRBJ2-7	CASSQRPDSSDYEQYF	TGTGCCAGCAGCCAGAGGCCTGACAGCTCAGATTACGAGCAGTACTTC
TRBV5-1	TRBD2	few	TRBJ2-3	CASSAAGGDTDTQYF	TGCGCCAGCAGCGCCGCGGGGGGTGACACAGATACGCAGTATTTT
TRBV7-2	-	-	TRBJ2-1	CASSPLGRDNEQFF	TGTGCCAGCAGCCCTCTGGGCAGGGACAATGAGCAGTTCTTC
TRBV4-3	-	-	TRBJ2-7	CASSQVRGVDNEQYF	TGCGCCAGCAGCCAAGTTAGGGGGGTCGACAACGAGCAGTACTTC
TRBV6-6	TRBD1	-	TRBJ1-4	CASSGGTGVSVFF	TGTGCCAGCAGTGGTGGGACAGGGGTATCAGTGTTTTTT
TRBV25-1	-	few	TRBJ1-1	CASSGPLEGLMNTEAFF	TGTGCCAGCAGTGGGCCCCTGGAGGGGCTGATGAACACTGAAGCTTTCTTT
TRBV2	-	few	TRBJ1-6	CASRAGFSPLHF	TGTGCCAGCAGGGCAGGGTTTTCACCCCTCCACTTT
TRBV20-1	-	few	TRBJ2-7	CSATGPGGYEQYF	TGCAGTGCTACTGGCCCGGGCGGCTACGAGCAGTACTTC